The entry below gives a single T cell receptor (beta chain) sequence along with its context. The antigen is not known. Using immunoSEQ multiplex PCR, the repertoire was profiled, and TCRdb retains in-frame clones only, with some absent. The sample lists over 100,000 clones; 88% were seen once. V shed 2 bases and J shed 1 base, with 14 bases lying between them. The CDR3 spans 16 residues. Germline V gene data show CDR1 as SGDLS and CDR2 as YYNGEE. These data originate in a study of T cell responses to AZD1222 COVID-19 vaccine. Study observations and caveats: Variant regions that are unmutated are reportedly the target of nearly half of spike-specific TCRs. A rise in Spike-specific TCR breadth and depth followed two AZD1222 doses.

Sequenced here: peripheral blood, sampled on day 0 of AZD1222 vaccination. This chain connects TRBV9 to TRBJ2-3, with D maybe TRBD2 (5 bases). This TCR was recovered from an adult in good health. In DNA form, the CDR3 reads TGTGCCAGCAGCGTGGATTCGCAGCGGCGCACAGATACGCAGTATTTT. Encoded protein: CASSVDSQRRTDTQYF.